This is a list of T cell receptor beta chains from one sample in a study of T cells in narcolepsy. Profiling relied on immunoSEQ multiplex PCR, and the TCRdb table lists in-frame clones only, not all of them. The sample carries fewer than 25,000 clones, approximately 81% recorded once. Source material: memory (CD45RA-) CD4+ T cells from blood. The receptor set was obtained from a human donor in good health. CDR3s include the opening cysteine and the closing phenylalanine or tryptophan. D genes are given only for firm matches. Size tells how often a clone was seen (once, few, many) or the class of an expanded clone, and some rows leave it out.

clone_size: .
v_call: TRBV5-6
j_call: TRBJ2-6
d_call: TRBD1
cdr3_nt: TGTGCCAGCAGCTTAGAACGGGACAGGGTGCACTCTGGGGCCAACGTCCTGACTTTC
cdr3_aa: CASSLERDRVHSGANVLTF

clone_size: .
v_call: TRBV18
j_call: TRBJ2-2
d_call: TRBD1
cdr3_nt: TGTGCCAGCTCAAACAGGCAACAGGGGACCACCGGGGAGCTGTTTTTT
cdr3_aa: CASSNRQQGTTGELFF

clone_size: few
v_call: TRBV29-1
j_call: TRBJ1-2
d_call: TRBD1
cdr3_nt: TGCAGCGTTAACCAGGGGGCCCATGGCTACACCTTC
cdr3_aa: CSVNQGAHGYTF

clone_size: .
v_call: TRBV9
j_call: TRBJ2-3
d_call: .
cdr3_nt: TGTGCCAGCAGCGTAGCGAAGAGGGGGGCTACTTTCACAGATACGCAGTATTTT
cdr3_aa: CASSVAKRGATFTDTQYF

clone_size: once
v_call: TRBV5-6
j_call: TRBJ2-5
d_call: TRBD2
cdr3_nt: TGTGCCAGCAGCTTATTGAGCGGGGGGGCCTCAGAGACCCAGTACTTC
cdr3_aa: CASSLLSGGASETQYF

clone_size: .
v_call: TRBV6-1
j_call: TRBJ2-1
d_call: .
cdr3_nt: TGTGCCAGCAGCCCCTGGCATGAGCAGTTCTTC
cdr3_aa: CASSPWHEQFF

clone_size: .
v_call: TRBV5-4
j_call: TRBJ1-3
d_call: TRBD1
cdr3_nt: TGTGCCAGCAGCTTGCCAACAGGGGGCGATGGAAACACCATATATTTT
cdr3_aa: CASSLPTGGDGNTIYF

clone_size: .
v_call: TRBV15
j_call: TRBJ2-7
d_call: .
cdr3_nt: TGTGCCACCCTAGATCCCGCAGGGGTCGGTGGGCCTTACGAGCAGTACTTC
cdr3_aa: CATLDPAGVGGPYEQYF

clone_size: .
v_call: TRBV11-3
j_call: TRBJ2-1
d_call: .
cdr3_nt: TGTGCCAGCAGCTCCGCAGGGACGCTGGGGCAGTTCTTC
cdr3_aa: CASSSAGTLGQFF

clone_size: .
v_call: TRBV6-5
j_call: TRBJ2-5
d_call: .
cdr3_nt: TGTGCCAGCAGTTACTCGGGTACAAGAGAGACCCAGTACTTC
cdr3_aa: CASSYSGTRETQYF

clone_size: .
v_call: TRBV2
j_call: TRBJ1-2
d_call: .
cdr3_nt: TGTGCCAGCAGTGAAGCCTGGACGGACAGACCCAACTATGGCTACACCTTC
cdr3_aa: CASSEAWTDRPNYGYTF

clone_size: .
v_call: TRBV19
j_call: TRBJ1-5
d_call: .
cdr3_nt: TGTGCCAGTAGTATAGTAGGACCAGGTCAGCCCCAGCATTTT
cdr3_aa: CASSIVGPGQPQHF

clone_size: .
v_call: TRBV6-5
j_call: TRBJ1-4
d_call: .
cdr3_nt: TGTGCCAGCAGAACTATGGGAGCTAATGAAAAACTGTTTTTT
cdr3_aa: CASRTMGANEKLFF

clone_size: once
v_call: TRBV9
j_call: TRBJ2-3
d_call: TRBD1
cdr3_nt: TGTGCCAGCAGCGCGACCTGGACAGGGCTCACAGATACGCAGTATTTT
cdr3_aa: CASSATWTGLTDTQYF

clone_size: .
v_call: TRBV6-5
j_call: TRBJ1-2
d_call: .
cdr3_nt: TGTGCCAGCAGTTACTCGAGTTTTAACTATGGCTACACCTTC
cdr3_aa: CASSYSSFNYGYTF

clone_size: .
v_call: TRBV7-8
j_call: TRBJ1-5
d_call: TRBD1
cdr3_nt: TGTGCCAGCAGCTTCCGGGACAGGGGGAAAAATCAGCCCCAGCATTTT
cdr3_aa: CASSFRDRGKNQPQHF

clone_size: .
v_call: TRBV9
j_call: TRBJ2-3
d_call: .
cdr3_nt: TGTGCCAGCAGCGTAGGGGTCCTTAGCACAGATACGCAGTATTTT
cdr3_aa: CASSVGVLSTDTQYF

clone_size: .
v_call: TRBV14
j_call: TRBJ1-4
d_call: .
cdr3_nt: TGTGCCAGCAGCCGCTTGGGCTTGCTTAATGAAAAACTGTTTTTT
cdr3_aa: CASSRLGLLNEKLFF

clone_size: .
v_call: TRBV4-1
j_call: TRBJ2-4
d_call: .
cdr3_nt: TGCGCCAGCAGCCAAGATCTGTACGGAGCCAAAAACATTCAGTACTTC
cdr3_aa: CASSQDLYGAKNIQYF

clone_size: once
v_call: TRBV7-8
j_call: TRBJ1-5
d_call: TRBD1
cdr3_nt: TGTGCCAGCAGCTTAAGGTCGACAGGGGGTGGCCCGGATCAGCCCCAGCATTTT
cdr3_aa: CASSLRSTGGGPDQPQHF

clone_size: once
v_call: TRBV2
j_call: TRBJ2-1
d_call: TRBD2
cdr3_nt: TGTGCCAGCAGGTTCTCTAGCGGGGGGTCCTACAATGAGCAGTTCTTC
cdr3_aa: CASRFSSGGSYNEQFF

clone_size: .
v_call: TRBV6-1
j_call: TRBJ2-3
d_call: .
cdr3_nt: TGTGCCACCCTTCAGCTAGGGAGGGATACGCAGTATTTT
cdr3_aa: CATLQLGRDTQYF

clone_size: .
v_call: TRBV10-3
j_call: TRBJ1-5
d_call: .
cdr3_nt: TGTGCCATCAGTCGAGACCCGGGTGATCAGCCCCAGCATTTT
cdr3_aa: CAISRDPGDQPQHF

clone_size: .
v_call: TRBV18
j_call: TRBJ1-1
d_call: TRBD1
cdr3_nt: TGTGCCAGCTCCCCGGGGGGACAGGGTCCCACTGAAGCTTTCTTT
cdr3_aa: CASSPGGQGPTEAFF